This T cell receptor (beta chain) was captured in a study of T cells after yellow fever vaccination. Germline lookup yields CDR1 SGHRS and CDR2 YFSETQ. The length of the CDR3 is 15 residues. The J segment lost 6 bases and the V segment lost 3 bases, leaving 9 bases of the junction unmatched. TCRdb ran MiXCR on the 5' RACE reads and lists one entry per CDR3 protein. This table has about 300,000 distinct CDR3 sequences, around 10% appearing once. This clonotype has just a few counts. Its target is not known. Findings and caveats of the study: Compared with primary, the secondary response was weaker and peaked at day 5, not 15. After the booster, around 95% of CD4 and just over 85% of CD8 primary-response clones were re-detected.

The sample consisted of CD4+ T cells sorted from PBMCs, taken 5 days after the yellow fever booster vaccination. The receptor was derived from a man younger than 35 who received the YFV17D yellow fever vaccine. The chain couples TRBV5-1 to TRBJ1-3, with 7 positions matching TRBD1. This chain's CDR3 is CASSSTDRRINTIYF. The CDR3 DNA follows: TGCGCCAGCAGCTCGACGGACAGGAGAATAAACACCATATATTTT. The variable domain in full, completed from reference TRBV5-1 and TRBJ1-3, reads KAGVTQTPRYLIKTRGQQVTLSCSPISGHRSVSWYQQTPGQGLQFLFEYFSETQRNKGNFPGRFSGRQFSNSRSEMNVSTLELGDSALYLCASSSTDRRINTIYFGEGSWLTVV.